Below are 23 T cell receptor beta chains sequenced from a single sample in a study of T-cell memory formation after mild COVID-19. TCRdb analysed the 5' RACE reads with MiXCR anew, one entry per CDR3 protein. The sample has a few hundred thousand distinct CDR3 sequences; about 10% are singletons. Material: PBMCs or a T cell subset sorted from them (not recorded which). These receptors were taken from a man between 18 and 29 years old who had mild COVID-19 (a few samples of this study predate the infection). Cell type and time point are not known.

This sequence joins TRBV20-1 and TRBJ2-3; D is undetermined. The ends were cut back, 2 bases at V and 3 bases at J, with 18 bases in the middle. The germline gives CDR1 DFQATT, CDR2 SNEGSKA (reference sequence). The CDR3 runs to 16 residues. The CDR3 region has the DNA TGCAGTGCTAGACCCGACTCCGGCTACATTACAGATACGCAGTATTTT. Amino acids: CSARPDSGYITDTQYF.

This clonotype was seen at least ten times. This chain connects TRBV20-1 to TRBJ2-1, with D possibly TRBD2 on 6 matching bases. The germline V gene has CDR1 DFQATT and CDR2 SNEGSKA (reference sequence). V lost 3 bases to trimming and J lost 3 bases, with 15 bases between them. The CDR3 length is 15 residues. The CDR3 DNA follows: TGCAGTGCTAGCCCGCGGGACGGGGTCTACAATGAGCAGTTCTTC. This translates into CSASPRDGVYNEQFF.

This clonotype has a handful of counts. V and J are TRBV28 and TRBJ2-3; 9 bases match TRBD2. The germline V gene has CDR1 MDHEN and CDR2 SYDVKM. This CDR3 spans 16 amino acids. Trimming took 5 bases from V and 1 from J; bases not matched to a gene: 7. This chain's CDR3 is CASSTPAGGRTDTQYF. CDR3 nucleotide sequence: TGTGCCAGCAGTACCCCAGCGGGGGGACGCACAGATACGCAGTATTTT.

V is TRBV5-1 and J is TRBJ2-3; TRBD1 matches 7 bases. V dropped 1 base and J dropped 3; count of bases not matched to a gene: 8. The CDR3 is made up of 16 amino acids. The V gene's germline CDR1 is SGHRS and CDR2 YFSETQ. CDR3 loop: CASSLSATGTTDTQYF. CDR3 sequence (DNA): TGCGCCAGCAGCTTGAGTGCGACAGGGACAACAGATACGCAGTATTTT.

This clonotype was seen many times. The chain joins TRBV7-2 to TRBJ2-3; no clear D. The germline CDR1 and CDR2 sequences are SGHTA and FQGNSA. CDR3 size: 13 residues. Between the trimmed V and J ends, which lost 1 base and 3 bases, there was a span of 5 bases. The CDR3 DNA reads as TGTGCCAGCAGCTTAGAGTGGACAGATACGCAGTATTTT. Translated: CASSLEWTDTQYF.

This clonotype has just a few counts. V usage is TRBV5-5 and J usage is TRBJ2-7; D uncertain. Between the trimmed V and J ends, which lost 5 bases and 0 bases, there was a span of 9 bases. The CDR3 loop spans 13 amino acids. Per the germline V gene, CDR1 is SGHKS and CDR2 is YYEKEE (reference sequence). CDR3 loop: CASSSMSSYEQYV. For the CDR3, the DNA is TGTGCCAGCAGTTCGATGAGCTCCTACGAGCAGTACGTC.

The table lists this clonotype with a few counts. The V and J genes are TRBV4-3 and TRBJ2-3; TRBD2 aligns across 7 bases. The CDR3 extends over 16 amino acids. Trimming took 3 bases from V and 6 from J; bases not matched to a gene: 12. The V gene's germline CDR1 is LGHNA and CDR2 YSLEER. In DNA form, the CDR3 reads TGCGCCAGCAGCCATCTGGAGCGGGGAATAGGGGATACGCAGTATTTT. This translates into CASSHLERGIGDTQYF.

This clonotype was counted only a few times. The rearrangement links TRBV20-1 to TRBJ2-2; D remains unclear. The CDR3 runs to 13 residues. Germline assignment: CDR1 DFQATT and CDR2 SNEGSKA (reference sequence). V was trimmed by 2 bases and J by 3 bases, leaving 7 bases between them. The CDR3 loop is CSARKSYTGELFF. The CDR3 DNA reads as TGCAGTGCTAGAAAGTCGTACACCGGGGAGCTGTTTTTT.

This clonotype was found many times. V usage is TRBV20-1 and J usage is TRBJ1-5, with a tentative D call TRBD1 (5 bases). Germline V CDR1 and CDR2: DFQATT, SNEGSKA (reference sequence). Trimming removed 4 bases at V and 7 bases at J, with 11 bases between. The length of the CDR3 is 12 residues. CDR3 in amino acids: CSATPWGQPQHF. CDR3 in DNA: TGCAGTGCTACCCCATGGGGCCAGCCCCAGCATTTT.

V usage is TRBV5-1 and J usage is TRBJ1-2; D remains ambiguous. The CDR3 runs to 14 residues. V lost 3 bases and J 8 bases, leaving 17 bases between the germline ends. Looked up from germline, CDR1 is SGHRS and CDR2 is YFSETQ. The CDR3 coding sequence is TGCGCCAGCAGCTGGATCGGGGTCGGGAGCGGCTACACCTTC. The encoded protein is CASSWIGVGSGYTF.

The CDR3 protein is CASSLGTGGWNIQYF. CDR3 nucleotides: TGTGCCAGCAGCCTGGGGACAGGGGGTTGGAACATTCAGTACTTC. This rearrangement joins TRBV3-1 to TRBJ2-4; 11 nucleotides align to TRBD1. The CDR3 consists of 15 residues. Trimming removed 4 bases from V and 7 bases from J; junction bases left unmatched: 6. Germline lookup yields CDR1 LGHDT and CDR2 YNNKEL (reference sequence).

This clonotype came up many times. The rearrangement joins TRBV24-1 to TRBJ2-1; TRBD2 matches 8 bases. CDR1 is KGHDR, CDR2 SFDVKD, per germline. The CDR3 loop spans 16 amino acids. The trim removed 2 bases at V and 4 bases at J, leaving 6 bases unmatched. The CDR3 is CATSDYGGVGYNEQFF. CDR3 bases: TGTGCCACCAGTGATTACGGGGGGGTGGGGTACAATGAGCAGTTCTTC.

This chain links TRBV11-2 with TRBJ2-7; a possible D gene is TRBD1 (6 bases). CDR3 length: 16 residues. From germline, CDR1 is SGHAT and CDR2 FQNNGV. V lost 5 bases and J 0 bases, leaving 17 bases between the germline ends. The CDR3: CASSRSGTFSSYEQYV. The CDR3 DNA reads as TGTGCCAGCAGCCGATCCGGGACATTTAGCTCCTACGAGCAGTACGTC.

This clonotype was recorded many times. This chain connects TRBV20-1 to TRBJ2-1; 7 bases are a match to TRBD2. The CDR3 is made up of 18 amino acids. Germline values: CDR1 DFQATT, CDR2 SNEGSKA (reference sequence). Losses at the gene ends were 3 bases for V and 3 bases for J; bases not matched to a gene: 17. The CDR3 loop reads CSASPTGAAGVLYNEQFF. In DNA, the CDR3 is TGCAGTGCTAGCCCCACTGGGGCGGCGGGGGTGCTCTACAATGAGCAGTTCTTC.

This clonotype has just a few counts. The rearrangement joins TRBV5-1 to TRBJ2-3; D is unresolved. In germline, CDR1 is SGHRS, CDR2 YFSETQ. Trimming pared 0 bases from V and 2 bases from J, leaving 7 bases between. The CDR3 length is 14 residues. The CDR3 region has the DNA TGCGCCAGCAGCTTGGGCAGCCACACAGATACGCAGTATTTT. Its protein is CASSLGSHTDTQYF.

This clonotype was seen at least ten times. This chain joins TRBV24-1 and TRBJ2-1; 7 bases fit TRBD1. CDR1 is KGHDR, CDR2 SFDVKD, per germline. Trimming cost V 4 bases and J 7 bases; bases outside gene matches: 12. The CDR3 consists of 16 residues. CDR3 DNA sequence: TGTGCCACCAGTGACCCGTCCCTGACAGGGTCTAATGAGCAGTTCTTC. This sequence encodes CATSDPSLTGSNEQFF.

The J gene is TRBJ1-5, the V gene TRBV6-5; tentative D call: TRBD1 (6 bases). The CDR3 has 17 amino acids. Trimming cost V 4 bases and J 5 bases, with 21 bases left between them. The germline V gene has CDR1 MNHEY and CDR2 SVGAGI. Here the CDR3 DNA reads TGTGCCAGCAGTTCCGGGAGGGGGTCTATAGTCCATCAGCCCCAGCATTTT. It yields the protein CASSSGRGSIVHQPQHF.

The chain links TRBV28 to TRBJ1-6; 10 bases match TRBD1. With 7 bases clipped from V and 7 bases from J, the junction kept 10 bases outside the gene matches. CDR3 length equals 16 residues. Germline V gene sequence: CDR1 MDHEN, CDR2 SYDVKM. CDR3: CASTGTPGQGNSPLHF. The CDR3 DNA reads TGTGCCAGCACCGGAACTCCGGGACAGGGGAATTCACCCCTCCACTTT.

This clonotype has only a few counts. This chain connects TRBV7-8 to TRBJ1-1; D is unresolved. V lost 1 base and J lost 6, with 6 bases in between. CDR1 and CDR2 (germline): SGHVS, FQNEAQ. The CDR3 has 12 amino acids. The CDR3 coding sequence is TGTGCCAGCAGCTTAGACCAGGCTGAAGCTTTCTTT. Its protein is CASSLDQAEAFF.

The chain links TRBV7-9 to TRBJ2-7, with D uncertain. Germline V gene lookup returns CDR1 SEHNR and CDR2 FQNEAQ (reference sequence). The CDR3 sequence is 15 residues long. The ends were cut back, 5 bases at V and 0 bases at J, with 14 bases in the middle. CDR3 amino acids: CASSPAAVTSYEQYF. The CDR3 region has the DNA TGTGCCAGCAGCCCAGCCGCAGTCACCTCCTACGAGCAGTACTTC. Filled out from reference TRBV7-9 and TRBJ2-7, the complete variable domain reads DTGVSQNPRHKITKRGQNVTFRCDPISEHNRLYWYRQTLGQGPEFLTYFQNEAQLEKSRLLSDRFSAERPKGSFSTLEIQRTEQGDSAMYLCASSPAAVTSYEQYFGPGTRLTVT.

This clonotype was recorded a few times. The chain couples TRBV18 to TRBJ2-1, with unresolved D. The length of the CDR3 is 16 residues. Trimming took 6 bases from V and 5 from J, leaving 20 bases between them. Germline CDR1 KGHSH, CDR2 LQKENI. The CDR3 spells CASSRIRRYGHNEQFF. In DNA form, the CDR3 reads TGTGCCAGCTCTCGGATTCGCAGATATGGTCACAATGAGCAGTTCTTC.

This clonotype was detected only a few times. V usage is TRBV28 and J usage is TRBJ2-4, with TRBD1 identical over 9 bases. The trim removed 3 bases at V and 8 bases at J, leaving 5 bases unmatched. The CDR3 has 14 residues. CDR1 is MDHEN, CDR2 SYDVKM, per germline. CDR3 coding DNA: TGTGCCAGCAGTTTTGGGGACAGGGTTCACATTCAGTACTTC. The encoded protein is CASSFGDRVHIQYF.

At least ten counts were recorded for this clonotype. CDR3: CASSLALAEYNEQFF. The DNA for the CDR3 is TGCGCCAGCAGCTTGGCTTTAGCGGAATACAATGAGCAGTTCTTC. V usage is TRBV5-1 and J usage is TRBJ2-1, with D perhaps matching TRBD2 (6 bases). The CDR3 has 15 amino acids. The V end lost 0 bases, the J end lost 4 bases, and 11 bases lay between the germline ends. Germline assignment: CDR1 SGHRS and CDR2 YFSETQ.